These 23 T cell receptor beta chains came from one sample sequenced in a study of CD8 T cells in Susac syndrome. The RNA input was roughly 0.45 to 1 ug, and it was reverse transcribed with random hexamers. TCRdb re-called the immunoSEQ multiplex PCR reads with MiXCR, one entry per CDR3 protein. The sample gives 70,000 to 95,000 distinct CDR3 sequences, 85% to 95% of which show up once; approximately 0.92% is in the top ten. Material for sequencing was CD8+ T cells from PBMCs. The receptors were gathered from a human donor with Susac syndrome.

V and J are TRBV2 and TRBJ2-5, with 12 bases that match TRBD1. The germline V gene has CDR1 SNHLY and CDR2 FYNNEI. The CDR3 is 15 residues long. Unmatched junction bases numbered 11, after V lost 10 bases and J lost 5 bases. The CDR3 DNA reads TGTGCCATCCTGAGTGGGACAGGGGGCAGCGAGACCCAGTACTTC. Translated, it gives CAILSGTGGSETQYF.

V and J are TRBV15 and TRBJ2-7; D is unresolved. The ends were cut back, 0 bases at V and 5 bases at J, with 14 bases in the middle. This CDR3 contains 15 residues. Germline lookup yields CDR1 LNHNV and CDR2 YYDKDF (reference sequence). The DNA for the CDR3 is TGTGCCACCAGCAGAGACGGCCAGGCGTCCCACGAGCAGTACTTC. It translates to CATSRDGQASHEQYF.

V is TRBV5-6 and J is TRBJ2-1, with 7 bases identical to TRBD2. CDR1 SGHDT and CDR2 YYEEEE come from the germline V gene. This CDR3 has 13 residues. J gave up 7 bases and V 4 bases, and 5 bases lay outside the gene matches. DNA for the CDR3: TGTGCCAGCAGCCTGACTAGCCCAAATGAGCAGTTCTTC. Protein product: CASSLTSPNEQFF.

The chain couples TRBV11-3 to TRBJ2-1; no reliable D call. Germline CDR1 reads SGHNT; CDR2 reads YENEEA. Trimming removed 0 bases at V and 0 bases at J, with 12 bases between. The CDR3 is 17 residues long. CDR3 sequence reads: CASSLDTEVRSYNEQFF. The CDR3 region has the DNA TGTGCCAGCAGCTTAGATACTGAGGTTCGCTCCTACAATGAGCAGTTCTTC.

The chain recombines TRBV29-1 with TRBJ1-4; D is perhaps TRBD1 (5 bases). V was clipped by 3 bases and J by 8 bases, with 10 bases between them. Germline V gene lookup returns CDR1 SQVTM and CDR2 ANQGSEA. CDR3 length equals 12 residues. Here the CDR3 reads CSVEGVEEKLFF. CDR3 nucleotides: TGCAGCGTTGAGGGGGTAGAAGAAAAACTGTTTTTT.

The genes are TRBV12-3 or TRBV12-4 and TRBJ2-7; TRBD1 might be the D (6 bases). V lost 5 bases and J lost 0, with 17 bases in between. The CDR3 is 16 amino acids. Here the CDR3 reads CASSPLQGTSSYEQYF. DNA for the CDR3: TGTGCCAGCAGTCCCCTCCAGGGGACCAGCTCCTACGAGCAGTACTTC.

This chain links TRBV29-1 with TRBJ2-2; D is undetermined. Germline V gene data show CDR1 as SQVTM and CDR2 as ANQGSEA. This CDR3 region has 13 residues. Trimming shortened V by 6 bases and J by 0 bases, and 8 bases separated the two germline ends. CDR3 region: CSVERANTGELFF. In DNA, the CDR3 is TGCAGCGTGGAACGCGCGAACACCGGGGAGCTGTTTTTT.

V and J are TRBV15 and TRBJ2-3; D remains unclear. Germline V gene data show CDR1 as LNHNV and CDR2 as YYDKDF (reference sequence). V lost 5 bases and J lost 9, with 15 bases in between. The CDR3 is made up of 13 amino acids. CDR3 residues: CATSPTRGDTQYF. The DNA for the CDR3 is TGTGCCACCAGCCCGACCCGCGGAGACACGCAGTATTTT.

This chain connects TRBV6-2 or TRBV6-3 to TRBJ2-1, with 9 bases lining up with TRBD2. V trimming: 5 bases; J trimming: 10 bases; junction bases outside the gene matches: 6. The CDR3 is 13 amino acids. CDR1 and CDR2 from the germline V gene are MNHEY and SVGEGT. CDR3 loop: CASSPIAGDEQFF. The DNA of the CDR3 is TGTGCCAGCAGTCCAATAGCGGGAGACGAGCAGTTCTTC.

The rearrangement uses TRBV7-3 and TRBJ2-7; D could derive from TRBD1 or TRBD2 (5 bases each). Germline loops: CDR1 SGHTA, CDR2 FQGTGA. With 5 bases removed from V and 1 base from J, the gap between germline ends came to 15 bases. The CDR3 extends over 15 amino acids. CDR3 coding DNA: TGTGCCAGCAGCGCCGGGGCAGACCCGTCCTACGAGCAGTACTTC. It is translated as CASSAGADPSYEQYF.

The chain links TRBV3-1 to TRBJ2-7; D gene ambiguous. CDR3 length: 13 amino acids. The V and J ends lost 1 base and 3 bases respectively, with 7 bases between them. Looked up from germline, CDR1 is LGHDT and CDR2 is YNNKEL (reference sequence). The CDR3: CASSQVGDYEQYF. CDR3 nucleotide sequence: TGTGCCAGCAGCCAAGTTGGGGACTACGAGCAGTACTTC.

The chain's CDR3 is CASSPGQAYDEAKNIQYF. The CDR3, as DNA: TGTGCCAGTAGTCCTGGACAGGCCTACGATGAGGCCAAAAACATTCAGTACTTC. The V and J genes are TRBV19 and TRBJ2-4, with 7 positions matching TRBD1. This CDR3 is built from 18 residues. Germline assignment: CDR1 LNHDA and CDR2 SQIVND (reference sequence). V trimming: 5 bases; J trimming: 1 base; junction bases outside the gene matches: 14.

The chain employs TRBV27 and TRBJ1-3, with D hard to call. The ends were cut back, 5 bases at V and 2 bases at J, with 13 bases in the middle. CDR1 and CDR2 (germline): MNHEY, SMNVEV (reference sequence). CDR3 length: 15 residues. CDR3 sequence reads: CASSNLPKTGNTIYF. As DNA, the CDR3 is TGTGCCAGCAGTAACCTCCCCAAGACTGGAAACACCATATATTTT.

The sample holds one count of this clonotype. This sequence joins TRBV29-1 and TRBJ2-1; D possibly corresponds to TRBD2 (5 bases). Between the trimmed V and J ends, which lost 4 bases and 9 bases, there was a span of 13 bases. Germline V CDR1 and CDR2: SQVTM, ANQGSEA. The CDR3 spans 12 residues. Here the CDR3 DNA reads TGCAGCGTTGTAAACAGCGGCCTTGAGCAGTTCTTC. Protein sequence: CSVVNSGLEQFF.

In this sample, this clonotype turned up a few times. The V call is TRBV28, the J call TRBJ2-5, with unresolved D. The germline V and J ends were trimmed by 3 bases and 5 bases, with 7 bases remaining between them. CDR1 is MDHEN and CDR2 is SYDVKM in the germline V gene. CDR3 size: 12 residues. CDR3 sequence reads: CASSLGSETQYF. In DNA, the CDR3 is TGTGCCAGCAGTTTGGGGTCGGAGACCCAGTACTTC.

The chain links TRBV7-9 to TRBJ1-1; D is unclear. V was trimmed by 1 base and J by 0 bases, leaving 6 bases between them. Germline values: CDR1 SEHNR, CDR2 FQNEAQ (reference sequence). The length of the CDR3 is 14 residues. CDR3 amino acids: CASSLDRLNTEAFF. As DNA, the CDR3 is TGTGCCAGCAGCTTAGACAGATTGAACACTGAAGCTTTCTTT.

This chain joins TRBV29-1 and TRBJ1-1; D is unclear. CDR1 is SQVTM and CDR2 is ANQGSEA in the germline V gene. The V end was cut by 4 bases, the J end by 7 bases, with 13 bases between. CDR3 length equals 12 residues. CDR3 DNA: TGCAGCGTTGCCGACGCGTTGGGTGAAGCTTTCTTT. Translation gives CSVADALGEAFF.

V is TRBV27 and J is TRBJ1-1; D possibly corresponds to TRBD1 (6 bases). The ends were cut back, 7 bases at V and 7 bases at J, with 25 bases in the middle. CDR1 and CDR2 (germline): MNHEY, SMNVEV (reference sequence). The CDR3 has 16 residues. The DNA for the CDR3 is TGTGCCAGCACTCCAGCACAGGGTCCACCACCCCATGAAGCTTTCTTT. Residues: CASTPAQGPPPHEAFF.

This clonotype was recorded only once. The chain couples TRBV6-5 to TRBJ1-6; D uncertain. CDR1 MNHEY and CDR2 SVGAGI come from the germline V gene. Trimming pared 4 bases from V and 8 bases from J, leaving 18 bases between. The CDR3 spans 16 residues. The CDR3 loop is CASSFVGVGQDSPLHF. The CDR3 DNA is TGTGCCAGCAGTTTCGTCGGAGTGGGCCAGGATTCACCCCTCCACTTT.

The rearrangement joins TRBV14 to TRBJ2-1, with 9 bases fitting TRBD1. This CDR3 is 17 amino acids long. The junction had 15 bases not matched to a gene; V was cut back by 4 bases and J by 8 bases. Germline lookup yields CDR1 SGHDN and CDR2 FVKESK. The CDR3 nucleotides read TGTGCCAGCAGCCCCTACCCGGCGGGACAGGGAAGGGATGAGCAGTTCTTC. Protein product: CASSPYPAGQGRDEQFF.

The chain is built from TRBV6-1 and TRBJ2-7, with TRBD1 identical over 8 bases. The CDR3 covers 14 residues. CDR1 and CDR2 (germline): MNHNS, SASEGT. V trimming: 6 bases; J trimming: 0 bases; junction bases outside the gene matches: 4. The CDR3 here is CASRPGQASYEQYF. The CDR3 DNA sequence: TGTGCCAGCAGGCCGGGACAGGCCTCCTACGAGCAGTACTTC.

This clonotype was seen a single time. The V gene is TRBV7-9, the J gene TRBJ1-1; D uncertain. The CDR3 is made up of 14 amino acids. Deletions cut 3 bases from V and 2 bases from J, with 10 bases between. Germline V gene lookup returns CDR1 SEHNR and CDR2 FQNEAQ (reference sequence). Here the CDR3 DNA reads TGTGCCAGCAGCTTCTGGACGGATAACACTGAAGCTTTCTTT. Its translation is CASSFWTDNTEAFF.

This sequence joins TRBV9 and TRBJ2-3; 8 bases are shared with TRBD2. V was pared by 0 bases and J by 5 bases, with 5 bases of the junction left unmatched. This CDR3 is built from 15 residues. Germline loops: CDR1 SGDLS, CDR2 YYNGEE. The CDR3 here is CASSVAGGAIDTQYF. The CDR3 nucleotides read TGTGCCAGCAGCGTAGCCGGGGGGGCCATAGATACGCAGTATTTT.